The sequence of this T cell receptor beta chain was determined in a study of T cells in Graves' hyperthyroidism and ophthalmopathy. Regarding the study as a whole: Patients with ophthalmopathy were separated from those with stable hyperthyroidism by a 13 V-J model.

Approximately 9.3 ml of fresh peripheral blood supplied the PBMCs. About this clonotype itself: Its target is not known.

TCR beta CDR3 sequences were amplified from RNA transcripts. When the TCR CDR3 underwent first-round RT-PCR, the HTBI primer set was used. MiXCR, run by TCRdb on the multiplex PCR reads, gives a single entry per CDR3 protein. Here the sample spans about 420,000 distinct CDR3 sequences, 15% to 18% being singletons. There are 18 residues in the CDR3. Trimming cost V 6 bases and J 2 bases; bases outside gene matches: 12. Germline CDR1 reads MGHRA; CDR2 reads YSYEKL. The chain links TRBV4-1 to TRBJ2-5, with 13 nucleotides matching TRBD2. This receptor was identified in a woman aged 18-29 years with Graves' hyperthyroidism. Sequencing used blood. As DNA, the CDR3 is TGCGCCAGCAGAGCCGGGACTAGCGGGGTAGGCCCACAAGAGACCCAGTACTTC. Translated, it gives CASRAGTSGVGPQETQYF.